What follows are 22 T cell receptor beta chains derived from one specimen sequenced in a study of blood T cell repertoires in COVID-19. The method was immunoSEQ multiplex PCR; TCRdb's version includes in-frame clones alone and lacks a portion of them. The profile shows 180,000 or so clones, 65% to 90% of them singletons. The sequencing sample was made of peripheral blood. The source of these receptors is a man in his sixties with acute or convalescent COVID-19.

This clone came up a few times. V gene TRBV6-5 combines with J gene TRBJ1-2; D is possibly TRBD1 (6 bases). This CDR3 contains 12 residues. Trimming stripped 7 bases from V and 1 base from J, with 7 bases between. Germline CDR1 and CDR2: MNHEY and SVGAGI. DNA of the CDR3: TGTGCCAGCAAGGACAGTAACTATGGCTACACCTTC. It translates to CASKDSNYGYTF.

This clone was seen a single time. The chain is built from TRBV15 and TRBJ1-1; D is undetermined. Trimming pared 2 bases from V and 7 bases from J, leaving 20 bases between. CDR3 length: 16 residues. From germline, CDR1 is LNHNV and CDR2 YYDKDF (reference sequence). The CDR3 sequence is CATSRFPRRTVYEAFF. DNA of the CDR3: TGTGCCACCAGCAGATTTCCCCGGAGGACCGTATATGAAGCTTTCTTT.

The CDR3 coding sequence is TGCGCCAGCAGCCAAGAGGGTCGCGGGACCACGCCGAAGCCCCAGCATTTT. Translation gives CASSQEGRGTTPKPQHF. This sequence joins TRBV4-1 and TRBJ1-5, with D possibly TRBD1 on 5 matching bases. With 0 bases removed from V and 8 bases from J, the gap between germline ends came to 20 bases. CDR1 MGHRA and CDR2 YSYEKL come from the germline V gene. There are 17 residues in the CDR3.

The chain couples TRBV28 to TRBJ1-1, with 7 bases identical to TRBD1. V was clipped by 7 bases and J by 0 bases; unmatched bases: 8. The CDR3 sequence is 15 residues long. In germline, CDR1 is MDHEN, CDR2 SYDVKM. This CDR3 is CASTSGTAMNTEAFF. In nucleotides, the CDR3 is TGTGCCAGCACGTCCGGGACAGCAATGAACACTGAAGCTTTCTTT. Filled out from reference TRBV28 and TRBJ1-1, the complete variable domain reads DVKVTQSSRYLVKRTGEKVFLECVQDMDHENMFWYRQDPGLGLRLIYFSYDVKMKEKGDIPEGYSVSREKKERFSLILESASTNQTSMYLCASTSGTAMNTEAFFGQGTRLTVV.

This chain uses TRBV7-2 with TRBJ1-1, with 7 nucleotides matching TRBD1. CDR1 and CDR2 (germline): SGHTA, FQGNSA. This CDR3 is built from 14 residues. Unmatched junction bases numbered 7, after V lost 5 bases and J lost 4 bases. This chain's CDR3 is CASSPYRGGTEAFF. The DNA of the CDR3 is TGTGCCAGCAGCCCTTACAGGGGCGGCACTGAAGCTTTCTTT. The full variable domain, in which reference TRBV7-2 and TRBJ1-1 provide the parts outside the CDR3, is GAGVSQSPSNKVTEKGKDVELRCDPISGHTALYWYRQSLGQGLEFLIYFQGNSAPDKSGLPSDRFSAERTGGSVSTLTIQRTQQEDSAVYLCASSPYRGGTEAFFGQGTRLTVV.

V gene TRBV2 combines with J gene TRBJ1-2; 7 nucleotides match TRBD1. The J segment lost 5 bases and the V segment lost 4 bases, leaving 7 bases of the junction unmatched. CDR1 SNHLY and CDR2 FYNNEI come from the germline V gene. The CDR3 runs 14 residues. CDR3 region: CASSASTGPYGYTF. The CDR3 DNA reads TGTGCCAGCAGTGCTTCGACAGGGCCGTATGGCTACACCTTC.

The chain combines TRBV30 with TRBJ1-6; D might be TRBD1 (6 bases). The CDR3 sequence is 17 residues long. From germline, CDR1 is GTSNPN and CDR2 SVGIG (reference sequence). V was trimmed by 0 bases and J by 0 bases, leaving 12 bases between them. CDR3 loop: CAWSVRQGPSYNSPLHF. Written as DNA, the CDR3 is TGTGCCTGGAGTGTACGGCAGGGGCCCTCCTATAATTCACCCCTCCACTTT.

The J gene is TRBJ1-5, the V gene TRBV7-8; D might be TRBD1 (6 bases). V dropped 5 bases and J dropped 6 bases, with 11 bases sitting between them. This CDR3 is 13 amino acids long. In germline, CDR1 is SGHVS, CDR2 FQNEAQ. In DNA, the CDR3 is TGTGCCAGCAGCCTAAACAGGGCTCAGCCCCAGCATTTT. Translating gives CASSLNRAQPQHF.

V and J are TRBV3-1 (or the pseudogene TRBV3-2) and TRBJ2-1; 7 bases are a match to TRBD2. The germline gives CDR1 LGHDT, CDR2 YNNKEL (reference sequence). V shed 4 bases, J shed 3 bases, and the junction held 12 bases outside the gene matches. The CDR3 runs 17 residues. CDR3 in DNA: TGTGCCAGCAGCCCCCGCCTGGCGGGAGAAGGCTACAATGAGCAGTTCTTC. Translation: CASSPRLAGEGYNEQFF.

In this sample, this clone turned up once. The chain recombines TRBV10-3 with TRBJ1-1, with 7 bases lining up with TRBD1. The CDR3 runs to 14 residues. The V and J ends lost 8 bases and 5 bases, in that order; junction bases with no gene match: 11. Germline V lookup: CDR1 ENHRY, CDR2 SYGVKD. As DNA, the CDR3 is TGTGCCATCGGGTCAGGGGGTCGTCAGACTGAAGCTTTCTTT. Protein sequence: CAIGSGGRQTEAFF.

The CDR3 DNA follows: TGTGCCAGCTCACCACCGGAGCGCACAGATACGCAGTATTTT. This sequence encodes CASSPPERTDTQYF. The chain couples TRBV18 to TRBJ2-3; no clear D. The ends were cut back, 0 bases at V and 1 base at J, with 5 bases in the middle. Germline loops: CDR1 KGHSH, CDR2 LQKENI. There are 14 residues in the CDR3.

V is TRBV7-8 and J is TRBJ2-7; no reliable D call. CDR3 length equals 12 residues. V lost 2 bases and J lost 3, with 5 bases in between. CDR1 SGHVS and CDR2 FQNEAQ come from the germline V gene. CDR3 coding DNA: TGTGCCAGCAGCTTAACCTACTACGAGCAGTACTTC. Residues: CASSLTYYEQYF. Based on the CDR3 plus reference TRBV7-8 and TRBJ2-7, the full variable domain is GAGVSQSPRYKVAKRGQDVALRCDPISGHVSLFWYQQALGQGPEFLTYFQNEAQLDKSGLPSDRFFAERPEGSVSTLKIQRTQQEDSAVYLCASSLTYYEQYFGPGTRLTVT.

The chain combines TRBV28 with TRBJ2-1; TRBD2 matches 8 bases. Germline assignment: CDR1 MDHEN and CDR2 SYDVKM. The CDR3 totals 14 residues. V was pared by 2 bases and J by 6 bases, with 3 bases of the junction left unmatched. The CDR3 DNA follows: TGTGCCAGCAGTTTAGTAGGACTAGCCAATGAGCAGTTCTTC. Its protein product is CASSLVGLANEQFF. The whole variable domain, filled in from reference TRBV28 and TRBJ2-1, reads DVKVTQSSRYLVKRTGEKVFLECVQDMDHENMFWYRQDPGLGLRLIYFSYDVKMKEKGDIPEGYSVSREKKERFSLILESASTNQTSMYLCASSLVGLANEQFFGPGTRLTVL.

The CDR3 coding sequence is TGTGCCAGCAGTACCCCACAGCCTAACTATGGCTACACCTTC. Its protein product is CASSTPQPNYGYTF. The V gene is TRBV28, the J gene TRBJ1-2, with D hard to call. Looked up from germline, CDR1 is MDHEN and CDR2 is SYDVKM. This CDR3 comprises 14 residues. Trimming took 5 bases from V and 0 from J, leaving 10 bases between them.

With regard to this clone: Other DNA sequences in this specimen translate into the identical CDR3. The V and J genes are TRBV28 and TRBJ1-1; a possible D gene is TRBD1 (5 bases). Germline CDR1 is MDHEN and CDR2 is SYDVKM. V was cut by 5 bases and J by 5 bases, with 9 bases left in between. The CDR3 is 12 residues long. As DNA, the CDR3 is TGTGCCAGCAGTCCCCGGGGGACTGAAGCTTTCTTT. It codes for CASSPRGTEAFF.

This sequence joins TRBV7-2 and TRBJ1-4; 12 nucleotides agree with TRBD1. This CDR3 spans 16 amino acids. Germline loops: CDR1 SGHTA, CDR2 FQGNSA. V dropped 5 bases and J dropped 12; count of bases not matched to a gene: 13. In DNA form, the CDR3 reads TGTGCCAGCAGCCCCTTCCCGGGACAGGGGGCGCGGGAACTGTTTTTT. Encoded protein: CASSPFPGQGARELFF.

The V gene is TRBV27, the J gene TRBJ2-5; 8 bases match TRBD1. This CDR3 region has 16 residues. Trimming removed 2 bases from V and 7 bases from J; junction bases left unmatched: 12. The germline CDR1 and CDR2 sequences are MNHEY and SMNVEV (reference sequence). This CDR3 reads CASSLTAGGGDGTQYF. The CDR3 DNA reads as TGTGCCAGCAGTTTAACAGCAGGGGGCGGAGATGGGACCCAGTACTTC.

The chain combines TRBV30 with TRBJ1-2; no firm D call. Trimming removed 4 bases at V and 4 bases at J, with 10 bases between. Looked up from germline, CDR1 is GTSNPN and CDR2 is SVGIG (reference sequence). The CDR3 is 12 amino acids. The CDR3 sequence: CAWTTETYGYTF. CDR3 sequence (DNA): TGTGCCTGGACCACAGAGACCTATGGCTACACCTTC. Complete variable domain (other parts from reference TRBV30 and TRBJ1-2): SQTIHQWPATLVQPVGSPLSLECTVEGTSNPNLYWYRQAAGRGLQLLFYSVGIGQISSEVPQNLSASRPQDRQFILSSKKLLLSDSGFYLCAWTTETYGYTFGSGTRLTVV.

CDR3 in amino acids: CATSVGAALAGGDTQYF. CDR3 coding DNA: TGTGCCACCAGTGTAGGGGCGGCACTAGCGGGAGGAGATACGCAGTATTTT. The chain recombines TRBV24-1 with TRBJ2-3, with 12 positions matching TRBD2. V was clipped by 5 bases and J by 5 bases; unmatched bases: 10. The CDR3 consists of 17 residues. Germline assignment: CDR1 KGHDR and CDR2 SFDVKD.

This chain links TRBV19 with TRBJ2-2; D is uncertain. V was shortened by 2 bases and J by 6 bases, with 7 bases between the two germline ends. The CDR3 totals 13 residues. Per germline, CDR1 LNHDA and CDR2 SQIVND (reference sequence). CDR3 region: CASSIFEPGELFF. Written as DNA, the CDR3 is TGTGCCAGTAGTATATTTGAGCCCGGGGAGCTGTTTTTT.

The chain has TRBV9 and TRBJ2-3; 7 bases match TRBD2. J gave up 0 bases and V 0 bases, and 4 bases lay outside the gene matches. This CDR3 is built from 16 residues. The germline gives CDR1 SGDLS, CDR2 YYNGEE. CDR3 DNA sequence: TGTGCCAGCAGCGTAGTGCTAGCGGCTAGCACAGATACGCAGTATTTT. This sequence encodes CASSVVLAASTDTQYF.

V gene TRBV7-9 combines with J gene TRBJ1-1, with a weak D call TRBD1 (5 bases). Per the germline V gene, CDR1 is SEHNR and CDR2 is FQNEAQ (reference sequence). This CDR3 is 13 amino acids long. The V gene lost 8 bases and the J gene lost 2 bases, with 12 bases spanning the gap. The CDR3 is CASVKGINTEAFF. The CDR3 DNA is TGTGCCAGCGTTAAGGGGATCAACACTGAAGCTTTCTTT.